This is a list of T cell receptor beta chains from one sample in a study of Ad26.COV2.S vaccination and SARS-CoV-2 variants. TCRdb's table, derived via immunoSEQ multiplex PCR, lists solely in-frame clones and lacks some. This table has roughly 680,000 clones, 89% appearing once. Here the sequenced sample was peripheral blood, taken in a trial of Ad26.COV2.S vaccine versus placebo. The receptor source for this set is a person between 18 and 59 years old who received the Ad26.COV2.S COVID-19 vaccine or a placebo. Each CDR3 is given with its conserved first and last residue. The D gene is left open where the match is weak. Clone size is not always given. Where it is, it says once, few, many or a class for expanded clones.

j_call clone_size v_call d_call cdr3_nt cdr3_aa
TRBJ1-5 - TRBV30 - TGTGCCTGGAGTGTACGGGGGGACCAGCCCCAGCATTTT CAWSVRGDQPQHF
TRBJ2-2 - TRBV6-2/TRBV6-3 - TGTGCCAGCAGTTCGGGAGGGAGGACAGGGCAGAGCGGGGAGCTGTTTTTT CASSSGGRTGQSGELFF
TRBJ1-4 - TRBV18 - TGTGCCAGCTCACCACCCGGACAGCATAATGAAAAACTGTTTTTT CASSPPGQHNEKLFF
TRBJ1-2 - TRBV7-2 - TGTGCCAGCAGCTTAGCCCCCCCCCTGGGGTACGGCTACACCTTC CASSLAPPLGYGYTF
TRBJ1-4 - TRBV4-3 - TGCGCCAGCAGCCAAGAGGGGGACCCGGGCGGGAATGAAAAACTGTTTTTT CASSQEGDPGGNEKLFF
TRBJ1-1 - TRBV29-1 - TGCAGCGTTGTGAGCAACACTGAAGCTTTCTTT CSVVSNTEAFF
TRBJ1-2 - TRBV29-1 TRBD1 TGCAGCGTCTGGACAGGGGGCGGATATGGCTACACCTTC CSVWTGGGYGYTF
TRBJ1-2 once TRBV6-5 TRBD1 TGTGCCAGCAGCTTACACCGGGACAGGGTTGGCTACACCTTC CASSLHRDRVGYTF
TRBJ1-5 - TRBV4-2 - TGTGCCAGCAGCCAAGGGGCGGGTGAGCCCCAGCATTTT CASSQGAGEPQHF
TRBJ1-1 - TRBV15 TRBD1 TGTGCCACCAGCAGAGGGGGGACAGGGAACACTGAAGCTTTCTTT CATSRGGTGNTEAFF
TRBJ1-1 - TRBV19 - TGTGCCAGTACCCCCCGGCGGGGTGAAGCTTTCTTT CASTPRRGEAFF
TRBJ2-2 - TRBV7-9 TRBD1 TGTGCCAGCAGCCGGACAGGGCCGAACACCGGGGAGCTGTTTTTT CASSRTGPNTGELFF
TRBJ2-3 - TRBV10-3 - TGTGCCATCAGTGACCAAACAGATACGCAGTATTTT CAISDQTDTQYF
TRBJ1-2 - TRBV18 TRBD1 TGTGCCAGCTCACCTCAATCTCCGGGACAGGATTCTAACTATGGCTACACCTTC CASSPQSPGQDSNYGYTF
TRBJ1-3 - TRBV5-5 TRBD1 TGTGCCAGCAGCTTGGTCCCTTGGACAGGGACTGGAAACACCATATATTTT CASSLVPWTGTGNTIYF
TRBJ2-7 - TRBV30 - TGTGCCTGGAGTCCCGGACTTCTCTACGAGCAGTACTTC CAWSPGLLYEQYF
TRBJ1-2 - TRBV7-9 - TGTGCCAGCAGCTTAGCGGAAACCGAAGCCTATGGCTACACCTTC CASSLAETEAYGYTF
TRBJ2-2 - TRBV19 - TGTGCCAGTAGTACCACAGGACAGCCCGGGGAGCTGTTTTTT CASSTTGQPGELFF
TRBJ2-5 once TRBV2 TRBD2 TGTGCCAGCACCTTTTTACTAGCGGAAGAGACCCAGTACTTC CASTFLLAEETQYF
TRBJ1-5 - TRBV19 - TGTGCCAGTAGTACCAACCCCAGGACGTATAGCAATCAGCCCCAGCATTTT CASSTNPRTYSNQPQHF
TRBJ2-6 - TRBV3-1/TRBV3-2 - TGTGCCAGCAGCCAAGAGCTCTCCCCAACCTCTGGGGCCAACGTCCTGACTTTC CASSQELSPTSGANVLTF
TRBJ2-5 - TRBV2 TRBD2 TGTGCCAGCAGTGATGGACTAGCAGTGGAGACCCAGTACTTC CASSDGLAVETQYF
TRBJ1-1 - TRBV6-5 - TGTGCCAGCACCTCAGGACAGACATACACTGAAGCTTTCTTT CASTSGQTYTEAFF
TRBJ2-3 - TRBV3-1/TRBV3-2 - TGTGCCAGCAGCCAAAGTCCCGTGGGGGGCGCAGATACGCAGTATTTT CASSQSPVGGADTQYF
TRBJ1-3 - TRBV6-5 - TGTGCCAGCCGGGTTCCGGGAAACACCATATATTTT CASRVPGNTIYF
TRBJ1-5 - TRBV2 TRBD1 TGTGCCAGCACAGTTGAAACCGGGACAGGGAGTCAGCCCCAGCATTTT CASTVETGTGSQPQHF
TRBJ2-1 - TRBV18 TRBD1 TGTGCCAGCTCACCAGGGACAGGGCGGGCTGAGCAGTTCTTC CASSPGTGRAEQFF
TRBJ1-5 - TRBV30 - TGTGCCTGGAGTGTAGGCAGAGCTAGCAATCAGCCCCAGCATTTT CAWSVGRASNQPQHF